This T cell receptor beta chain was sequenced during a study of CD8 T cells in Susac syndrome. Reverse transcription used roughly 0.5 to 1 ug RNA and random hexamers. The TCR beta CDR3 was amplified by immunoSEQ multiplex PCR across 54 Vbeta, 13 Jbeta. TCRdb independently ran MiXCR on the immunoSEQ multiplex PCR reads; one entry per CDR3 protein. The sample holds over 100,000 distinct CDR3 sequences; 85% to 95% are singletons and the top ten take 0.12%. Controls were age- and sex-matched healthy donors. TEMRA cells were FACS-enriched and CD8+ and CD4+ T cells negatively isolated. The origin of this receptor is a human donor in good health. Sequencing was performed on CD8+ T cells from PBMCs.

The CDR3: CASSLAPGRGLLNTEAFF. The CDR3 DNA is TGTGCCAGCAGCTTAGCGCCCGGCAGGGGGCTGCTGAACACTGAAGCTTTCTTT. V gene TRBV7-2 combines with J gene TRBJ1-1; 8 bases are shared with TRBD1. V trimming: 0 bases; J trimming: 0 bases; junction bases outside the gene matches: 9. Per the germline V gene, CDR1 is SGHTA and CDR2 is FQGNSA. The length of the CDR3 is 18 residues.